A single sample is the source of the 2 T cell receptor beta chains below, sequenced in a study of cytomegalovirus exposure and HLA in healthy donors. 60 Vbeta and 13 Jbeta primers were used in PCR. The data were produced by immunoSEQ multiplex PCR, yet TCRdb's version contains in-frame clones alone and is incomplete. The sample yields 140,000 or so clones, roughly 72% seen once. The sequencing sample was made of PBMCs. These receptors were taken from a man aged 35 to 55 in good health and CMV-seronegative.

This chain joins TRBV30 and TRBJ2-5; 9 bases are shared with TRBD1. The CDR3 loop spans 14 amino acids. Germline V gives CDR1 GTSNPN, CDR2 SVGIG (reference sequence). Unmatched junction bases numbered 3, after V lost 0 bases and J lost 4 bases. The CDR3 bases are TGTGCCTGGAGTGTTGGGACAGGGTCAGAGACCCAGTACTTC. Translating gives CAWSVGTGSETQYF.

This clone was detected only a few times. This chain links TRBV5-4 with TRBJ2-7, with a weak D call TRBD2 (6 bases). Trimming took 3 bases from V and 4 from J, leaving 11 bases between them. Germline V lookup: CDR1 SGHNT, CDR2 YYREEE (reference sequence). The CDR3 is 13 amino acids. CDR3 amino acids: CASSWGGVYEQYF. In DNA, the CDR3 is TGTGCCAGCAGCTGGGGCGGGGTTTACGAGCAGTACTTC.